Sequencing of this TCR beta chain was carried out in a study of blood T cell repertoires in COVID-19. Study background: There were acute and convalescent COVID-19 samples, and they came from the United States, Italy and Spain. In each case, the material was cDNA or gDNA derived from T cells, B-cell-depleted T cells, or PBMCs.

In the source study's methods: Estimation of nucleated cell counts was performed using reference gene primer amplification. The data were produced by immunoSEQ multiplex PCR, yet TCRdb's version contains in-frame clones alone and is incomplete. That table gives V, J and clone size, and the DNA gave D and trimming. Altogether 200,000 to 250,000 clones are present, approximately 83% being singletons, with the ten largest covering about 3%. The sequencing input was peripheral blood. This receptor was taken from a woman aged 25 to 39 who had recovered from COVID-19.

The CDR3 sequence: CASSYRGGNQPQHF. CDR3 nucleotides: TGTGCCAGCAGTTACCGGGGGGGCAATCAGCCCCAGCATTTT. The chain recombines TRBV6-2 or TRBV6-3 with TRBJ1-5; D is perhaps TRBD1 (5 bases). There are 14 residues in the CDR3. V gave up 2 bases and J gave up 2 bases, with 7 bases separating them. CDR1 MNHEY and CDR2 SVGEGT come from the germline V gene.